Each of the 7 T cell receptor beta chains below was sequenced from the same sample in a study of blood T cell repertoires in COVID-19. Assay used: immunoSEQ multiplex PCR; TCRdb lists only in-frame clones, some missing. The sample shows about 98,000 clones, approximately 86% of them seen only once. Specimen: peripheral blood. These TCRs come from a man aged 45-65 years with acute or convalescent COVID-19.

The genes are TRBV6-4 and TRBJ2-7, with TRBD1 matching 8 bases. V lost 2 bases to trimming and J lost 7 bases; unmatched junction nucleotides: 19. Germline-derived CDR1 and CDR2 are MRHNA and SNTAGT. The CDR3 covers 18 residues. In nucleotides, the CDR3 is TGTGCCAGCAGTGACATCGAACGGCTGGACAGGGTCTTAGGAGAGCAGTACTTC. Its protein is CASSDIERLDRVLGEQYF.

The J gene is TRBJ2-3, the V gene TRBV7-2, with 12 bases aligning to TRBD2. Germline CDR1 SGHTA, CDR2 FQGNSA. The CDR3 totals 14 residues. With V trimmed by 5 bases and J by 6 bases, 3 bases remained unmatched. The CDR3 reads CASSPGTSGDTQYF. CDR3 DNA: TGTGCCAGCAGCCCAGGGACTAGCGGGGATACGCAGTATTTT.

This clone was recorded once. V is TRBV7-3 and J is TRBJ1-1; no definite D call. In germline, CDR1 is SGHTA, CDR2 FQGTGA. CDR3 size: 13 residues. The V end lost 5 bases, the J end lost 3 bases, and 10 bases lay between the germline ends. The CDR3 here is CASSTRGHTEAFF. For the CDR3, the DNA is TGTGCCAGCAGCACGCGAGGGCACACTGAAGCTTTCTTT.

CDR3 coding DNA: TGCGCCAGCAGCCAAGCCACAGGGGCTGGCTACACCTTC. This codes for CASSQATGAGYTF. V and J are TRBV4-1 and TRBJ1-2; TRBD1 matches 7 bases. The CDR3 length is 13 residues. V shed 1 base, J shed 7 bases, and the junction held 3 bases outside the gene matches. Germline values: CDR1 MGHRA, CDR2 YSYEKL.

The chain joins TRBV13 to TRBJ2-1, with 10 nucleotides matching TRBD2. The CDR3 loop spans 18 amino acids. The V segment lost 5 bases and the J segment 3 bases; nucleotides outside the gene matches: 13. Germline values: CDR1 PRHDT, CDR2 FYEKMQ (reference sequence). CDR3: CASSDRLAGVLHYNEQFF. CDR3 in DNA: TGTGCCAGCAGCGACCGACTAGCGGGTGTCCTACACTACAATGAGCAGTTCTTC.

DNA of the CDR3: TGTGCCAGTAGGACATGGGACAGCCCCCATAACTATGAGCAGTTCTTC. Translating gives CASRTWDSPHNYEQFF. The chain links TRBV19 to TRBJ2-1, with 7 positions matching TRBD1. The CDR3 spans 16 residues. The germline CDR1 and CDR2 sequences are LNHDA and SQIVND (reference sequence). V lost 6 bases, J lost 8 bases, and 16 bases stayed unmatched.

A remark on this clone: The same CDR3 also results from other DNA sequences found in this sample. The gene calls are TRBV7-9 and TRBJ2-3, with unresolved D. V lost 5 bases to trimming and J lost 4 bases, with 7 bases between them. Germline V lookup: CDR1 SEHNR, CDR2 FQNEAQ (reference sequence). CDR3 size: 12 residues. The CDR3: CASSPLSDTQYF. CDR3 sequence (DNA): TGTGCCAGCAGCCCTTTATCAGATACGCAGTATTTT.